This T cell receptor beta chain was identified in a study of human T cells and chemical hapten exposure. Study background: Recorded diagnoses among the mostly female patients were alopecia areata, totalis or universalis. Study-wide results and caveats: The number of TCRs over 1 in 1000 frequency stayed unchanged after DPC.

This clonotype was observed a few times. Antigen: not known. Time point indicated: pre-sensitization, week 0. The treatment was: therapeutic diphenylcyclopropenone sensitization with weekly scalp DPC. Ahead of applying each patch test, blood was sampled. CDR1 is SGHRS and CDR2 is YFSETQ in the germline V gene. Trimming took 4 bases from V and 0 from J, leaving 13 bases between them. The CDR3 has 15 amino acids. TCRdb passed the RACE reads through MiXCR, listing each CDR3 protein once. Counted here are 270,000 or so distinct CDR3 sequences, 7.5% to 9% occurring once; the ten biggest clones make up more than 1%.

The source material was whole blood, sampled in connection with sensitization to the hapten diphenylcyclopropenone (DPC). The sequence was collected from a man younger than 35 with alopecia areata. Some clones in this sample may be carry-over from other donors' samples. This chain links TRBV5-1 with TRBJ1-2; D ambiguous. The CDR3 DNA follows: TGCGCCAGCAGCCCCGGCAGCGGGCCTAACTATGGCTACACCTTC. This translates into CASSPGSGPNYGYTF.